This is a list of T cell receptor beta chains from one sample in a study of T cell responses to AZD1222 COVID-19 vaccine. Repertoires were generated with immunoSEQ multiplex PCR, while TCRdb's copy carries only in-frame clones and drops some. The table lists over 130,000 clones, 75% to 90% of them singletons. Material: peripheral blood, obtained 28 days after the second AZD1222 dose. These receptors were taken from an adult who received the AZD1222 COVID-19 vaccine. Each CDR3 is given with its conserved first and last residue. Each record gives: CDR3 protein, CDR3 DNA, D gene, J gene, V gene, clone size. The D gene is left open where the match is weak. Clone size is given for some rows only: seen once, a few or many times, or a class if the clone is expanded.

CDR3: CASSSAGQGWGVQETQYF
DNA: TGCGCCAGCAGCTCAGCGGGACAGGGATGGGGGGTCCAAGAGACCCAGTACTTC
D: TRBD1
J: TRBJ2-5
V: TRBV5-1
size: .

CDR3: CASSPSGSYNEQFF
DNA: TGTGCCAGCAGCCCTAGCGGGAGCTACAATGAGCAGTTCTTC
D: TRBD2
J: TRBJ2-1
V: TRBV11-2
size: .

CDR3: CASSQDPTGRLSSYNSPLHF
DNA: TGTGCCAGCAGCCAAGACCCGACGGGCCGCTTAAGCTCCTATAATTCACCCCTCCACTTT
D: .
J: TRBJ1-6
V: TRBV3-1/TRBV3-2
size: .

CDR3: CASSPRTRNEQFF
DNA: TGTGCCAGCTCACCGAGGACTCGCAATGAGCAGTTCTTC
D: .
J: TRBJ2-1
V: TRBV18
size: .

CDR3: CASSYDGTVRGYTF
DNA: TGTGCCAGCAGTTACGATGGGACGGTGAGGGGCTACACCTTC
D: .
J: TRBJ1-2
V: TRBV6-5
size: .

CDR3: CATTSQNLRRGSPLHF
DNA: TGTGCCACTACCTCCCAGAACCTACGTCGGGGTTCACCCCTCCACTTT
D: .
J: TRBJ1-6
V: TRBV2
size: .

CDR3: CATSDTYRVQPQHF
DNA: TGTGCCACCAGTGACACCTACAGGGTTCAGCCCCAGCATTTT
D: .
J: TRBJ1-5
V: TRBV24-1
size: once

CDR3: CASSYSGGQGYTF
DNA: TGTGCCAGCAGTTACTCAGGGGGGCAAGGCTACACCTTC
D: .
J: TRBJ1-2
V: TRBV6-5
size: .

CDR3: CASSSKAGGYGYTF
DNA: TGTGCCAGCAGCTCCAAAGCAGGGGGCTATGGCTACACCTTC
D: TRBD1
J: TRBJ1-2
V: TRBV7-2
size: .

CDR3: CASSLEPGTAYEQYF
DNA: TGCGCCAGCAGCTTGGAGCCCGGGACAGCCTACGAGCAGTACTTC
D: TRBD1
J: TRBJ2-7
V: TRBV5-1
size: .

CDR3: CATSRGGMGTEAFF
DNA: TGTGCCACCAGCAGAGGGGGCATGGGCACTGAAGCTTTCTTT
D: .
J: TRBJ1-1
V: TRBV15
size: .

CDR3: CASSEGSRDNQPQHF
DNA: TGTGCCAGCAGTGAAGGTTCCAGAGACAATCAGCCCCAGCATTTT
D: .
J: TRBJ1-5
V: TRBV2
size: few

CDR3: CASSKTGSNTGRYRNEQFF
DNA: TGCGCCAGCAGTAAAACAGGGTCAAATACAGGAAGGTACAGGAATGAGCAGTTCTTC
D: .
J: TRBJ2-1
V: TRBV10-2
size: .

CDR3: CASRDLAEETQYF
DNA: TGTGCCAGCAGGGACTTAGCCGAAGAGACCCAGTACTTC
D: .
J: TRBJ2-5
V: TRBV6-5
size: .

CDR3: CASSRSGTANEKLFF
DNA: TGTGCCAGCAGCCGCTCCGGGACAGCTAATGAAAAACTGTTTTTT
D: TRBD1
J: TRBJ1-4
V: TRBV7-2
size: .

CDR3: CASRTAGNTIYF
DNA: TGTGCCAGCAGGACTGCTGGAAACACCATATATTTT
D: .
J: TRBJ1-3
V: TRBV12-3/TRBV12-4
size: .

CDR3: CSVVVDYEQYF
DNA: TGCAGCGTTGTCGTGGACTACGAGCAGTACTTC
D: .
J: TRBJ2-7
V: TRBV29-1
size: .

CDR3: CSSRGDPNEQFF
DNA: TGCAGCTCCCGAGGGGACCCCAATGAGCAGTTCTTC
D: .
J: TRBJ2-1
V: TRBV29-1
size: .

CDR3: CASSLDSLSSYNEQFF
DNA: TGTGCCAGTAGCCTTGACAGCTTAAGCTCCTACAATGAGCAGTTCTTC
D: .
J: TRBJ2-1
V: TRBV19
size: once

CDR3: CASSLGLASYQETQYF
DNA: TGCGCCAGCAGCTTGGGACTAGCGTCGTACCAAGAGACCCAGTACTTC
D: TRBD2
J: TRBJ2-5
V: TRBV5-1
size: .

CDR3: CASRLTGPYGYTF
DNA: TGTGCCAGCAGACTGACAGGCCCCTATGGCTACACCTTC
D: .
J: TRBJ1-2
V: TRBV5-4
size: .

CDR3: CASSFGDRGDLKPLF
DNA: TGTGCCAGCAGCTTCGGAGACAGGGGCGATCTAAAACCACTTTTC
D: TRBD1
J: TRBJ1-2
V: TRBV7-8
size: .

CDR3: CSVLGQSGEKLFF
DNA: TGCAGCGTTCTCGGGCAGTCCGGTGAAAAACTGTTTTTT
D: .
J: TRBJ1-4
V: TRBV29-1
size: .

CDR3: CASRGRVKDEQYF
DNA: TGTGCCAGCAGGGGGAGGGTCAAGGACGAGCAGTACTTC
D: TRBD2
J: TRBJ2-7
V: TRBV6-5
size: .

CDR3: CASGDLGNTIYF
DNA: TGTGCCAGTGGAGATCTTGGAAACACCATATATTTT
D: .
J: TRBJ1-3
V: TRBV12-3/TRBV12-4
size: .

CDR3: CASSQDLGEQFF
DNA: TGTGCCAGCAGCCAAGATCTCGGTGAGCAGTTCTTC
D: .
J: TRBJ2-1
V: TRBV4-2
size: .

CDR3: CASSLDRAGDTQYF
DNA: TGTGCCAGCAGCTTAGATAGGGCGGGAGATACGCAGTATTTT
D: .
J: TRBJ2-3
V: TRBV11-2
size: .